This T cell receptor (beta chain) was documented in a study of T cells in localized non-small cell lung cancer. Regarding the study as a whole: Among the top 100 tumor clones, a median about 60 appeared in adjacent lung. The tumor had only one region sequenced, so heterogeneity remains possible. A denser population of T cells in blood accompanied longer overall survival. Measurement of T cell clonality placed uninvolved adjacent lung highest, above the level in tumor.

Concerning this clone itself: The antigen is not known.

Germline CDR1 and CDR2: LGHNA and YSLEER. The CDR3 extends over 16 amino acids. Trimming pared 0 bases from V and 4 bases from J, leaving 13 bases between. Profiling relied on immunoSEQ multiplex PCR, and the TCRdb table lists in-frame clones only, not all of them. The sample has nearly 40,000 clones; around nine tenths are singletons. Sequenced here: peripheral blood, sampled before any cancer treatment. The source of this sequence is a man aged 18 to 49 with stage I lung adenocarcinoma. This sequence joins TRBV4-3 and TRBJ1-3; D not certain. The CDR3 DNA follows: TGCGCCAGCAGCCAAGAAGCAGGTAGTGCCGGAAACACCATATATTTT. This encodes CASSQEAGSAGNTIYF.